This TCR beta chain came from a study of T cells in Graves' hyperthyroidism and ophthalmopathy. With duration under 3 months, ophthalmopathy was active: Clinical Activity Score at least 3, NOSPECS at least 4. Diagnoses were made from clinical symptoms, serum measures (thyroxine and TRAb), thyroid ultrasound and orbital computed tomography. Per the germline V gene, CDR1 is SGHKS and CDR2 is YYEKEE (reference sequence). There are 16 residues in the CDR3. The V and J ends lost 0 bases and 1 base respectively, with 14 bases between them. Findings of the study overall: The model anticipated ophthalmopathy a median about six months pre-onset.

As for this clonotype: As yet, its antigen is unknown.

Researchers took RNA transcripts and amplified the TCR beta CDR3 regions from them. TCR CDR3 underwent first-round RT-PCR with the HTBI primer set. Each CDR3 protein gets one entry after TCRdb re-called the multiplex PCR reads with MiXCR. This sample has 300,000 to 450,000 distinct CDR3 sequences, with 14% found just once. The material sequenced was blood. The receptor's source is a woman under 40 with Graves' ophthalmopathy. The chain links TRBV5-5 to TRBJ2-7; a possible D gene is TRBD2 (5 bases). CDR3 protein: CASSLGPGIESYEQYF. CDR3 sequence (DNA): TGTGCCAGCAGCTTGGGCCCCGGGATAGAGTCCTACGAGCAGTACTTC.